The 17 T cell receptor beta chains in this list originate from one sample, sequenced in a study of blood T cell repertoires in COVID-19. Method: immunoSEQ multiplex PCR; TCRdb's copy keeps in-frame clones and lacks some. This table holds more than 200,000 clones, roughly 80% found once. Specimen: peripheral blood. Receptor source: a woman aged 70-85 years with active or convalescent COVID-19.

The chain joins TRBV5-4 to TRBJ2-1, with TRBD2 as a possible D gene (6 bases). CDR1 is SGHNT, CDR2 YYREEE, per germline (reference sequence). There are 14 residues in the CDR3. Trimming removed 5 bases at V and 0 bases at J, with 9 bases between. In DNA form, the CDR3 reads TGTGCCAGCAGTCCAGCGGGCTCCTACAATGAGCAGTTCTTC. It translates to CASSPAGSYNEQFF.

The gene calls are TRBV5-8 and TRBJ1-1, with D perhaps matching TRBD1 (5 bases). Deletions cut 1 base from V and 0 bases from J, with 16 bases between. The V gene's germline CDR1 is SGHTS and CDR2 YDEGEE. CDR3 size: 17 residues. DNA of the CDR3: TGTGCCAGCAGCTTGCAGGCCATTTGGACATTGAACACTGAAGCTTTCTTT. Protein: CASSLQAIWTLNTEAFF.

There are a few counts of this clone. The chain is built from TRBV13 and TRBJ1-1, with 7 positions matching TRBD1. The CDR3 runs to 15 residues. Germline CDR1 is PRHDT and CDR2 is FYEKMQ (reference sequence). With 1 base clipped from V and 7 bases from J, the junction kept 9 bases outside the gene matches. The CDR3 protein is CASSLADRAIFEAFF. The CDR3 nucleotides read TGTGCCAGCAGCTTAGCCGACAGGGCTATATTTGAAGCTTTCTTT.

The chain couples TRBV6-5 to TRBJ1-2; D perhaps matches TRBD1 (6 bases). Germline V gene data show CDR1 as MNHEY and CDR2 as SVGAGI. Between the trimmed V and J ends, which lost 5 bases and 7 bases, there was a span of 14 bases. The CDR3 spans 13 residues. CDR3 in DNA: TGTGCCAGCAGTCCCGGACAGCTTCGTGGCTACACCTTC. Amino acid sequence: CASSPGQLRGYTF.

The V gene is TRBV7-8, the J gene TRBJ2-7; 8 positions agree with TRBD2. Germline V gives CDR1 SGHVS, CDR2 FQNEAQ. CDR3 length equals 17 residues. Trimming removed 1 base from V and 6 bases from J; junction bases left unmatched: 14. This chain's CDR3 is CASSLVSRGGGLREQYF. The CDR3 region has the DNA TGTGCCAGCAGCTTAGTGTCCCGGGGGGGAGGGCTCCGCGAGCAGTACTTC.

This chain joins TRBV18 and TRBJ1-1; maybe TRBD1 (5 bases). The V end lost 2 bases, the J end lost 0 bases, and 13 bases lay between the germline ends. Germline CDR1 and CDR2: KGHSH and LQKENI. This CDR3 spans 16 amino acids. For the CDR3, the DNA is TGTGCCAGCTCACCAGCGGCAGGGCCCATGAACACTGAAGCTTTCTTT. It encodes CASSPAAGPMNTEAFF.

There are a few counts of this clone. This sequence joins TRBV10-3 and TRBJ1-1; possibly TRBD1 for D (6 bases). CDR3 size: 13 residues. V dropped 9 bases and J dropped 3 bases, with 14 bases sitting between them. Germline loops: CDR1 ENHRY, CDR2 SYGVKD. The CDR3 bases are TGTGCCATGAGTACAGGGATATACACTGAAGCTTTCTTT. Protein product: CAMSTGIYTEAFF.

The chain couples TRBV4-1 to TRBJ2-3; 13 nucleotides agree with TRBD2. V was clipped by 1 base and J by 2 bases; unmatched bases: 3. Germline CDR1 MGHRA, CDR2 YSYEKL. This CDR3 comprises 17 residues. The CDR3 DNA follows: TGCGCCAGCAGCCAAGCGACTAGCGGGGGGCCCACAGATACGCAGTATTTT. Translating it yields CASSQATSGGPTDTQYF.

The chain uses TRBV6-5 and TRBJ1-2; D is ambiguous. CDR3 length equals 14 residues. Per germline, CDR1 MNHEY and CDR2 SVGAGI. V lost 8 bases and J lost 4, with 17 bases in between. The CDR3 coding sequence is TGTGCCAGCCGCCCGTTGGAGGCTCCCTATGGCTACACCTTC. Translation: CASRPLEAPYGYTF.

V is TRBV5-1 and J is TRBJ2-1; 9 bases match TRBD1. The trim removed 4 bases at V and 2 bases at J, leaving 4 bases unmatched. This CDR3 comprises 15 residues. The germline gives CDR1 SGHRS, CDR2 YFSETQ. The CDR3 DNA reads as TGCGCCAGCAGCGGACAGGGGTCTCCCTACAATGAGCAGTTCTTC. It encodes CASSGQGSPYNEQFF.

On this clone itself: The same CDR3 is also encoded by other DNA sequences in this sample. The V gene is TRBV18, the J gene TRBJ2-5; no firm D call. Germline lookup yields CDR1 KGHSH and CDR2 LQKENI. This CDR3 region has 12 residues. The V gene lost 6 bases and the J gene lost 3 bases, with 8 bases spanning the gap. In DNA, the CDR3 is TGTGCCAGCTCCCCTCGAGAAGAGACCCAGTACTTC. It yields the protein CASSPREETQYF.

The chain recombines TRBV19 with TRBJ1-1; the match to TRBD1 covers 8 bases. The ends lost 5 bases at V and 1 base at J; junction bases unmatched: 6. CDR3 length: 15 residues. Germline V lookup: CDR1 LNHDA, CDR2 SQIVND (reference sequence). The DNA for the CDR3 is TGTGCCAGTAGTCCCACCGGACAGGGGAACACTGAAGCTTTCTTT. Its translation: CASSPTGQGNTEAFF.

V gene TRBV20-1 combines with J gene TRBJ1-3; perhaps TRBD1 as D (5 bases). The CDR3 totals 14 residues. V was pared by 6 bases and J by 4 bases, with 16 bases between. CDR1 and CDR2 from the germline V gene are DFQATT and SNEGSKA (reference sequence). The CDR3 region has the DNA TGCAGTGCAAGTCGGGGGATGGGAGGAAACACCATATATTTT. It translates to CSASRGMGGNTIYF.

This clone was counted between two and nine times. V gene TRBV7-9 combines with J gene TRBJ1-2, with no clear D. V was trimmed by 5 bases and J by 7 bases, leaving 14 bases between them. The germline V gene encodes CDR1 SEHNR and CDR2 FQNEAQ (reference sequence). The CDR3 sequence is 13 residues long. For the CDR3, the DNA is TGTGCCAGCAGCCCCCACGGAGGGCTTGGCTACACCTTC. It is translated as CASSPHGGLGYTF.

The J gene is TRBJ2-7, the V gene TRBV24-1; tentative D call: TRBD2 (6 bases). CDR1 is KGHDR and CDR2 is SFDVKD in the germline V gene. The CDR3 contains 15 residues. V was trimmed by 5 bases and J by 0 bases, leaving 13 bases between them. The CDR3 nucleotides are TGTGCCACCAGTGGTCATTCCGGGAGCTCCTACGAGCAGTACTTC. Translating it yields CATSGHSGSSYEQYF.

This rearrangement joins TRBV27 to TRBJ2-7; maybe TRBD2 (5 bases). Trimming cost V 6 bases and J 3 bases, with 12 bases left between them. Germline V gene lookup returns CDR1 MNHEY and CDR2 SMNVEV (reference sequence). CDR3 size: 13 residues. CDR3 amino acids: CASRPGNLYEQYF. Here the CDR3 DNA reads TGTGCCAGCAGGCCGGGGAATCTCTACGAGCAGTACTTC.

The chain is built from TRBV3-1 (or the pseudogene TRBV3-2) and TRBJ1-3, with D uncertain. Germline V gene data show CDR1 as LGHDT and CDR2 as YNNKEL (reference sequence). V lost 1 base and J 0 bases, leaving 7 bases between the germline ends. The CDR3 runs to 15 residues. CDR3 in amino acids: CASSQAVSSGNTIYF. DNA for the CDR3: TGTGCCAGCAGCCAAGCCGTCAGCTCTGGAAACACCATATATTTT.